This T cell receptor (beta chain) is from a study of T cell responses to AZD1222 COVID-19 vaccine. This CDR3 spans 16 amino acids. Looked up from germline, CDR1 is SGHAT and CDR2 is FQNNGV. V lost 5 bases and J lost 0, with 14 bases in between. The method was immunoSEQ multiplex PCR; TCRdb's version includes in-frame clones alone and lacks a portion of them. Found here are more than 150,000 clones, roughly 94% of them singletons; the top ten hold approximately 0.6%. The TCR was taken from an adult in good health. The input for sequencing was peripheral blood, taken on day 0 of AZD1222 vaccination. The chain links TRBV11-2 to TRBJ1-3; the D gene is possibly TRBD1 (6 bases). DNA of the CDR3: TGTGCCAGCAGCCCCCTAGACAGGATCTCTGGAAACACCATATATTTT. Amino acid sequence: CASSPLDRISGNTIYF. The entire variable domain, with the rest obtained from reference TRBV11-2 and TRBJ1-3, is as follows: EAGVAQSPRYKIIEKRQSVAFWCNPISGHATLYWYQQILGQGPKLLIQFQNNGVVDDSQLPKDRFSAERLKGVDSTLKIQPAKLEDSAVYLCASSPLDRISGNTIYFGEGSWLTVV.